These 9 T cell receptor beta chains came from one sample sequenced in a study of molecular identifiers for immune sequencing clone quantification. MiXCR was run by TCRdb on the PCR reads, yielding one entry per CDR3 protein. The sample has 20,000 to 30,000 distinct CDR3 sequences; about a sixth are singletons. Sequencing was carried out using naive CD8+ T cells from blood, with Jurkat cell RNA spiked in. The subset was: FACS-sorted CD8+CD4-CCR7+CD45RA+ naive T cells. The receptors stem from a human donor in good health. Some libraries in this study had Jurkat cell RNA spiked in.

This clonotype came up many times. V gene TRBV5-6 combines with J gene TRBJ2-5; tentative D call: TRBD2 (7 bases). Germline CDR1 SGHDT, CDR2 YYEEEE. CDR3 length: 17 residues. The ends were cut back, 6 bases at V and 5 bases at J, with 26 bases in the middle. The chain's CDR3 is CASTPDGGGSPWETQYF. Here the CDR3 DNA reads TGTGCCAGCACCCCCGACGGGGGCGGGAGCCCCTGGGAGACCCAGTACTTC.

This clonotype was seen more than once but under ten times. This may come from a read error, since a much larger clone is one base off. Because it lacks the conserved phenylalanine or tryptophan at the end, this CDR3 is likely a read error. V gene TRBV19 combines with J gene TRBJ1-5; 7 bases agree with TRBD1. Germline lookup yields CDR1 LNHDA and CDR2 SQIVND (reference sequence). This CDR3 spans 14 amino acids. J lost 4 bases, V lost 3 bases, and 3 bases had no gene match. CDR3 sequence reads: CASSIGTVNQPQHS. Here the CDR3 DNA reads TGTGCCAGTAGTATTGGGACAGTAAATCAGCCCCAGCATTCT.

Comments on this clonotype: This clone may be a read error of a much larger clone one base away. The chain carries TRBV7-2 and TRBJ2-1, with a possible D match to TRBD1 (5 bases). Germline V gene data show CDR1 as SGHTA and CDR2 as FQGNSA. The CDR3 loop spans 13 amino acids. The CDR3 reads CASSLDTDNEQLF. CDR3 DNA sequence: TGTGCCAGCAGCCTAGACACGGACAATGAGCAGCTCTTC.

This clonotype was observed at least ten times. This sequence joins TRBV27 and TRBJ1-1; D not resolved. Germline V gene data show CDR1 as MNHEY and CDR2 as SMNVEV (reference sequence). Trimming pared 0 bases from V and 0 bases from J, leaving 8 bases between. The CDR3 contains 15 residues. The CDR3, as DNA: TGTGCCAGCAGTTTATCGTTCTTGGTGAACACTGAAGCTTTCTTT. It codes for CASSLSFLVNTEAFF.

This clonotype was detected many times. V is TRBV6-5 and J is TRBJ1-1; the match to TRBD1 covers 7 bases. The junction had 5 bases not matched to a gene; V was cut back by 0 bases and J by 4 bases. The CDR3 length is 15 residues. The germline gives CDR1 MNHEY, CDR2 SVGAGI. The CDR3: CASSYSAQGSTEAFF. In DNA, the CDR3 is TGTGCCAGCAGTTACTCAGCACAGGGGAGCACTGAAGCTTTCTTT.

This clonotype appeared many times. In DNA, the CDR3 is TGTGCCAGCAGCTTGAGCTTTTTCGTCACAGATACGCAGTATTTT. This codes for CASSLSFFVTDTQYF. The chain has TRBV7-2 and TRBJ2-3; D uncertain. The CDR3 loop spans 15 amino acids. With 3 bases removed from V and 2 bases from J, the gap between germline ends came to 12 bases. Germline CDR1 SGHTA, CDR2 FQGNSA.

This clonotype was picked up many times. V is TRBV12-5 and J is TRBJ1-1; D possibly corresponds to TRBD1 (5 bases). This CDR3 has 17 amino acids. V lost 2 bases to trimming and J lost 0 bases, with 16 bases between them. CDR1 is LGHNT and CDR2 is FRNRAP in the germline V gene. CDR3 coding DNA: TGTGCTAGTGGTTTGCCGGCCGGGACCGAGATGAACACTGAAGCTTTCTTT. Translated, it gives CASGLPAGTEMNTEAFF. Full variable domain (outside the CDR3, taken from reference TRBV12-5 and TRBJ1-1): DARVTQTPRHKVTEMGQEVTMRCQPILGHNTVFWYRQTMMQGLELLAYFRNRAPLDDSGMPKDRFSAEMPDATLATLKIQPSEPRDSAVYFCASGLPAGTEMNTEAFFGQGTRLTVV.

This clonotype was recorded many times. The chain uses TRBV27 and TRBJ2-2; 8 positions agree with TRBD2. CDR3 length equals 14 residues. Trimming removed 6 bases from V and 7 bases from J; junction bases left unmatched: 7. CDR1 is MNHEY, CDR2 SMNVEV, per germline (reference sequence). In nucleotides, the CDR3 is TGTGCCAGCAGATCCCGGGAGGGGATCGGGGAGCTGTTTTTT. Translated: CASRSREGIGELFF.

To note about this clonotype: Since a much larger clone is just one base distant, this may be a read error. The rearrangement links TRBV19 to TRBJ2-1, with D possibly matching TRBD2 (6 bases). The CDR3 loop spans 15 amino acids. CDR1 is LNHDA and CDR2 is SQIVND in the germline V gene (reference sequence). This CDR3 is CASSSSGQPYSEQFF. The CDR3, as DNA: TGTGCCAGTAGTAGTAGCGGCCAGCCCTACAGTGAGCAGTTCTTC.